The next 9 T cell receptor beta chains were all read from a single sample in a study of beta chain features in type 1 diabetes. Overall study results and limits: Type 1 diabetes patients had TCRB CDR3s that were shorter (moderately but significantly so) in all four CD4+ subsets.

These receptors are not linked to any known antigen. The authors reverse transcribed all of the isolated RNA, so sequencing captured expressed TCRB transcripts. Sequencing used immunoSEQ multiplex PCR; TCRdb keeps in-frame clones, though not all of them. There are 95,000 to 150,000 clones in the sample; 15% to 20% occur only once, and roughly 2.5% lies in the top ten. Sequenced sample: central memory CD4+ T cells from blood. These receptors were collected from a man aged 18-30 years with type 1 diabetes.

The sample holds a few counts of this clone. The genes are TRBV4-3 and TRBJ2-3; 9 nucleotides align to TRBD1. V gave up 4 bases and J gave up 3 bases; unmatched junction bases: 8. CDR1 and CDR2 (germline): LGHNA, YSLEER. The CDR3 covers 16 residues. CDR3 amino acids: CASSPAGTGRTDTQYF. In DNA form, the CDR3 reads TGCGCCAGCAGCCCGGCCGGGACAGGGAGGACAGATACGCAGTATTTT.

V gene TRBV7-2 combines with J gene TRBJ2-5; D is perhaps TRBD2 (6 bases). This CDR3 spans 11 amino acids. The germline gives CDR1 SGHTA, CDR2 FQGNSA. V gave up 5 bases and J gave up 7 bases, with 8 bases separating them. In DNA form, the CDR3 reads TGTGCCAGCAGCGGGGGAGGGACCCAGTACTTC. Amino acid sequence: CASSGGGTQYF.

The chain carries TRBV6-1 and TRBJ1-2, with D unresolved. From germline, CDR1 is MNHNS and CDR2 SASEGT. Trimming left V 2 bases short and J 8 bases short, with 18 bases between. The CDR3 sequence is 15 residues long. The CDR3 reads CASSEYEGRGAGYTF. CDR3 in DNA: TGTGCCAGCAGTGAATACGAAGGACGGGGAGCCGGCTACACCTTC.

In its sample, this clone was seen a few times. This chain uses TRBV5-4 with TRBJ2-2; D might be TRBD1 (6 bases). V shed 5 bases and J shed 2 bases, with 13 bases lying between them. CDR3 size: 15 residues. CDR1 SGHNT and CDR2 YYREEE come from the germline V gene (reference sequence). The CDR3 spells CASSKETGNTGELFF. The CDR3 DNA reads TGTGCCAGCAGTAAAGAGACAGGAAACACCGGGGAGCTGTTTTTT.

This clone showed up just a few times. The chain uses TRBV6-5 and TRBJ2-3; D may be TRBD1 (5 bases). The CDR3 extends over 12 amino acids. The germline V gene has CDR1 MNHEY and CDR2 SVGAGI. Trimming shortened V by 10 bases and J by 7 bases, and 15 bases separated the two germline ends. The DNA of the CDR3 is TGTGCCACCTGGACATCTGGGCATACGCAGTATTTT. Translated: CATWTSGHTQYF.

The CDR3 loop reads CASSPQMAPSYNEQFF. CDR3 nucleotide sequence: TGTGCCAGCAGCCCACAGATGGCCCCCTCCTACAATGAGCAGTTCTTC. The chain couples TRBV9 to TRBJ2-1; D is undetermined. Trimming shortened V by 4 bases and J by 0 bases, and 14 bases separated the two germline ends. CDR3 length: 16 amino acids. Germline V CDR1 and CDR2: SGDLS, YYNGEE.

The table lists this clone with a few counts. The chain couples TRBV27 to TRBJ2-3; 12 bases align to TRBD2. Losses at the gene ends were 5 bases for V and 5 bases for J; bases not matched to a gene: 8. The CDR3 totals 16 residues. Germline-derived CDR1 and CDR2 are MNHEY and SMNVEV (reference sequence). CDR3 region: CASSLTSGRSRDTQYF. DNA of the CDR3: TGTGCCAGCAGTCTTACTAGCGGGAGGTCTCGAGATACGCAGTATTTT.

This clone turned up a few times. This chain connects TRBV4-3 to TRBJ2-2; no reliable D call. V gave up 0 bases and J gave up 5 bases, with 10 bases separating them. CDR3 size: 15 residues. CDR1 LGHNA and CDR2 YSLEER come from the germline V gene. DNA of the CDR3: TGCGCCAGCAGCCAAGATTCCTACGTGACCGGGGAGCTGTTTTTT. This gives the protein CASSQDSYVTGELFF.

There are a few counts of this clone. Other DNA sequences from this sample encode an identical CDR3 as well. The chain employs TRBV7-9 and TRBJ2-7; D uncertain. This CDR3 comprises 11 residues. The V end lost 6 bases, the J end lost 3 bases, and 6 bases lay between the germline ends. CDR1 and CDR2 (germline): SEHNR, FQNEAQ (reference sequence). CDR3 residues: CASSPSYEQYF. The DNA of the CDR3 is TGTGCCAGCAGTCCAAGCTACGAGCAGTACTTC.